In its sample, the clone carrying this T cell receptor (beta chain) was seen a few times. Antigen specificity is unknown. Trimming removed 1 base from V and 3 bases from J, with 9 bases in between. The CDR3 spans 14 residues. Germline values: CDR1 SEHNR, CDR2 FQNEAQ (reference sequence). The data belong to a study of early T cells in non-severe SARS-CoV-2 infection. Points from the study as a whole: Anti-spike CD8 responses were favored by VDJdb matching, which missed private and CD4 specificities.

Each single cDNA molecule received a unique molecular identifier. One entry per CDR3 protein results from TCRdb running MiXCR on the 5' RACE reads. The table records some 75,000 distinct CDR3 sequences, about 13% of them present only once. Input material: whole blood. This TCR was sampled from an adult who was a healthcare worker with PCR-confirmed SARS-CoV-2 infection or an uninfected control (not recorded which). The chain carries TRBV7-9 and TRBJ1-2; the D gene is possibly TRBD1 (6 bases). This CDR3 reads CASSLETGYYGYTF. DNA of the CDR3: TGTGCCAGCAGCTTAGAAACAGGGTACTATGGCTACACCTTC.